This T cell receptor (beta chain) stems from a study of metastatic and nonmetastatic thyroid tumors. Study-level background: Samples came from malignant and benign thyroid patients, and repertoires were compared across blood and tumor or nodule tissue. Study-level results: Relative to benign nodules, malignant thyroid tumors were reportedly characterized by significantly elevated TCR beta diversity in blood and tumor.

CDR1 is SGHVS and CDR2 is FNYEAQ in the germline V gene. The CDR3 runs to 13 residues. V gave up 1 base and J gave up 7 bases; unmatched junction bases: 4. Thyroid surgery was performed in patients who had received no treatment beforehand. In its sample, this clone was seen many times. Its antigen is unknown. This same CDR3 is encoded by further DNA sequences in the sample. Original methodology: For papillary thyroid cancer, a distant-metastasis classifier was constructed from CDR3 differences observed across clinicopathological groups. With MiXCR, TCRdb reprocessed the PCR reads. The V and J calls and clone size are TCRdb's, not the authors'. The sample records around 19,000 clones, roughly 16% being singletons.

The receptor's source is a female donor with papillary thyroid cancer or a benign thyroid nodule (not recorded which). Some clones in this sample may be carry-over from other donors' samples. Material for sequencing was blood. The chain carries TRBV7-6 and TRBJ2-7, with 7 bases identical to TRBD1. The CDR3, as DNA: TGTGCCAGCAGCTTAGGACAGGGTGGTGAGCAGTACTTC. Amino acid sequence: CASSLGQGGEQYF.